A selection of T cell receptor beta chains follows, all from one sample in a study of radiation and T cells in renal cell carcinoma. Generated by immunoSEQ multiplex PCR, the TCRdb table keeps only in-frame clones and is missing some. The data hold about 130,000 clones, with about 88% observed a single time. Material: blood, obtained from a patient whose treatment included radiotherapy and nephrectomy. These receptor sequences come from a woman between 65 and 79 years old with renal cell carcinoma. CDR3s include the opening cysteine and the closing phenylalanine or tryptophan. The order of the fields is J gene, D gene, CDR3 length, V gene, CDR3 DNA, CDR3 protein. D genes are given only for firm matches.

TRBJ2-1	NA	15	TRBV28	TGTGCCAGCAGTGGATCCGGACAGGGAGGGAATGAGCAGTTCTTC	CASSGSGQGGNEQFF
TRBJ2-5	NA	12	TRBV30	TGTGCCTGGAACCCCGGACAAGAGACCCAGTACTTC	CAWNPGQETQYF
TRBJ2-1	TRBD1	14	TRBV18	TGTGCCAGCTCGTTTCAGGGGGCCTACAATGAGCAGTTCTTC	CASSFQGAYNEQFF
TRBJ2-1	NA	15	TRBV15	TGTGCCACCGAAGATCGACTAGGAGTCTACAATGAGCAGTTCTTC	CATEDRLGVYNEQFF
TRBJ2-5	NA	15	TRBV19	TGTGCCAGTAGTATTCTTGGGGATGGCGAAGAGACCCAGTACTTC	CASSILGDGEETQYF
TRBJ1-1	NA	12	TRBV30	TGTGCCTGGAGTCCCGAGAACACTGAAGCTTTCTTT	CAWSPENTEAFF
TRBJ1-1	NA	14	TRBV6-5	TGTGCCAGCAGAGCCAGCCCAATTAACACTGAAGCTTTCTTT	CASRASPINTEAFF
TRBJ1-6	TRBD1	16	TRBV5-6	TGTGCCAGCAGGCCACGACAGGGGGCCGGTGATTCACCCCTCCACTTT	CASRPRQGAGDSPLHF
TRBJ2-7	NA	16	TRBV5-1	TGCGCCAGCCCTAAAACAAAGGGCCCGGTCCCTTGGGAGCAGTACTTC	CASPKTKGPVPWEQYF
TRBJ1-4	NA	14	TRBV5-4	TGTGCCAGCAGCTTAGGGGGGGATGGTGAAAAACTGTTTTTT	CASSLGGDGEKLFF
TRBJ1-1	NA	14	TRBV19	TGTGCCAGTAGTATAGCCCGTGGGAGGATTGAAGCTTTCTTT	CASSIARGRIEAFF
TRBJ2-2	TRBD2	16	TRBV19	TGTGCCACCCCACTAGCGGGGGGGCATGACACCGGGGAGCTGTTTTTT	CATPLAGGHDTGELFF
TRBJ1-1	NA	13	TRBV2	TGTGCCAGCATAAAGACAGTGAACACTGAAGCTTTCTTT	CASIKTVNTEAFF
TRBJ2-1	TRBD2	16	TRBV7-9	TGTGCCAGCAGCTTAGATCAGCGGGGGATTTACAATGAGCAGTTCTTC	CASSLDQRGIYNEQFF
TRBJ2-2	NA	14	TRBV6-6	TGTGCCAGCATACGTCAGCCGGGGGCCGGGGAGCTGTTTTTT	CASIRQPGAGELFF
TRBJ1-1	NA	13	TRBV19	TGTGCCAGTAACTACGGTGAGGACACTGAAGCTTTCTTT	CASNYGEDTEAFF
TRBJ2-3	NA	15	TRBV30	TGTGCCTGGACCGCCCCCTTACCCCGCACAGATACGCAGTATTTT	CAWTAPLPRTDTQYF